One sample yielded the 11 T cell receptor beta chains listed below, sequenced in a study of Graves' ophthalmopathy and Graves' hyperthyroidism. Amplification of the TCR beta CDR3 regions used RNA transcripts (as template). The workflow started with a first-round RT-PCR run with HTBI primers and then moved on to a second-round multiplex PCR. Each CDR3 protein gets one entry after TCRdb re-called the multiplex PCR reads with MiXCR. The sample includes 600,000 to 950,000 distinct CDR3 sequences, roughly two fifths of them seen just once. The sequenced sample consisted of peripheral blood. The receptors shown here come from an adult man with Graves' ophthalmopathy.

The rearrangement uses TRBV2 and TRBJ2-2; TRBD1 agrees at 9 bases. This CDR3 spans 14 amino acids. The V gene end was trimmed by 5 bases and the J gene end by 6 bases; junction bases not matched to a gene: 4. CDR1 is SNHLY, CDR2 FYNNEI, per germline. The CDR3 coding sequence is TGTGCCAGCAGTTACAGGGGGCCGCCCGGGGAGCTGTTTTTT. Amino acids: CASSYRGPPGELFF.

The chain has TRBV25-1 and TRBJ1-4; 7 nucleotides match TRBD1. Germline CDR1 and CDR2: MGHDK and SYGVNS. The CDR3 has 16 residues. V dropped 6 bases and J dropped 3; count of bases not matched to a gene: 10. The CDR3 DNA is TGTGCCAGCAGCGAAAGGGGGGACAGTCCTAATGAAAAACTGTTTTTT. Encoded protein: CASSERGDSPNEKLFF.

The chain's CDR3 is CASSFIGGNRETGELFF. In nucleotides, the CDR3 is TGTGCCAGCAGTTTCATTGGCGGGAATAGAGAAACCGGGGAGCTGTTTTTT. The chain is built from TRBV25-1 and TRBJ2-2; perhaps TRBD2 as D (6 bases). The CDR3 contains 17 residues. V was clipped by 5 bases and J by 5 bases, with 21 bases between them. CDR1 and CDR2 from the germline V gene are MGHDK and SYGVNS.

Note on this clonotype: The junction differs from germline at one of its ends, possibly a read error. The chain recombines TRBV7-2 with TRBJ2-6; no definite D call. The CDR3 has 13 amino acids. Germline V gene lookup returns CDR1 SGHTA and CDR2 FQGNSA. CDR3 protein: CASSSYRAYVLTF. The CDR3 DNA follows: TGTGCCAGCAGCTCCTACCGGGCCTACGTCCTGACTTTC.

The genes are TRBV24-1 and TRBJ1-5; maybe TRBD1 (5 bases). From germline, CDR1 is KGHDR and CDR2 SFDVKD. This CDR3 spans 16 amino acids. The V end was cut by 3 bases, the J end by 11 bases, with 22 bases between. This CDR3 reads CATSDVTGTSGETQHF. The DNA of the CDR3 is TGTGCCACCAGTGATGTTACCGGGACTAGCGGGGAGACCCAGCATTTT.

The chain carries TRBV15 and TRBJ1-3; D unresolved. Germline CDR1 LNHNV, CDR2 YYDKDF (reference sequence). V lost 1 base, J lost 0 bases, and 16 bases lay in between. The CDR3 is 18 amino acids. Here the CDR3 reads CATSRGERAATSGNTIYF. The CDR3 DNA reads TGTGCCACCAGCAGAGGCGAAAGGGCGGCGACCTCTGGAAACACCATATATTTT.

The genes are TRBV6-1 and TRBJ1-6; TRBD1 aligns across 8 bases. CDR3 length: 14 amino acids. V trimming: 8 bases; J trimming: 7 bases; junction bases outside the gene matches: 7. The germline V gene has CDR1 MNHNS and CDR2 SASEGT. In nucleotides, the CDR3 is TGTGCCAGCCAAGAAGACAGGGGCAATTCACCCCTCCACTTT. Translating gives CASQEDRGNSPLHF.

This clonotype was recorded at least ten times. This chain uses TRBV7-2 with TRBJ1-1; 7 bases are shared with TRBD1. Germline V gives CDR1 SGHTA, CDR2 FQGNSA. With 6 bases clipped from V and 1 base from J, the junction kept 5 bases outside the gene matches. The CDR3 spans 14 residues. The CDR3 bases are TGTGCCAGCAGATACGGGACAGCGAACACTGAAGCTTTCTTT. It yields the protein CASRYGTANTEAFF.

J is TRBJ2-3 and V is TRBV15; D is perhaps TRBD1 (6 bases). CDR1 and CDR2 (germline): LNHNV, YYDKDF (reference sequence). V dropped 4 bases and J dropped 2 bases, with 16 bases sitting between them. CDR3 length: 16 residues. CDR3 protein: CATSTIDRFPTDTQYF. The CDR3 DNA reads as TGTGCCACCAGCACCATCGACAGGTTCCCCACAGATACGCAGTATTTT.

In nucleotides, the CDR3 is TGTGCCAACAGGGGCGATGGCTACACCTTC. Amino acids: CANRGDGYTF. The chain employs TRBV7-6 and TRBJ1-2; 7 bases fit TRBD1. CDR1 and CDR2 (germline): SGHVS, FNYEAQ. J lost 6 bases, V lost 10 bases, and 2 bases had no gene match. The CDR3 spans 10 residues.

The rearrangement links TRBV7-9 to TRBJ1-5, with TRBD1 matching over 7 bases. Germline V lookup: CDR1 SEHNR, CDR2 FQNEAQ (reference sequence). CDR3 length equals 12 residues. J was trimmed by 7 bases and V by 7 bases; bases with no gene match: 4. Written as DNA, the CDR3 is TGTGCCAGCAATACCAGGGGGCAGCCCCAGCATTTT. This encodes CASNTRGQPQHF. Full variable domain (outside the CDR3, taken from reference TRBV7-9 and TRBJ1-5): DTGVSQNPRHKITKRGQNVTFRCDPISEHNRLYWYRQTLGQGPEFLTYFQNEAQLEKSRLLSDRFSAERPKGSFSTLEIQRTEQGDSAMYLCASNTRGQPQHFGDGTRLSIL.